This TCR beta chain originates from a study of regulatory T cells in long-lasting Graves disease. Study-level results: Persistent disease preferred TRBV28, TRBJ1-2 and TRBJ2-5; new disease, TRBV20-1 and TRBJ2-1.

This clonotype showed up many times. Its antigen is currently unknown. This sample's time point: newly diagnosed GD, antithyroid drugs for less than 3 months. Following extraction of RNA from PBMCs, that RNA was used to make the TCR library. The V segment lost 6 bases and the J segment 5 bases; nucleotides outside the gene matches: 7. The CDR3 covers 15 residues. Arm-PCR of CDR3 regions and iRepertoire HTBI primers were used to build TCR beta libraries. TCRdb fed the multiplex PCR reads into MiXCR, producing one record per CDR3 protein. Here the sample spans 350,000 to 500,000 distinct CDR3 sequences, 14% being singletons. These data are also associated with another study on T cells in Graves' hyperthyroidism and ophthalmopathy. That source adds: First-round RT-PCR of the TCR CDR3 relied on the HTBI primer set.

This receptor was obtained from a woman between 50 and 59 years old with Graves disease. The chain couples TRBV12-3 or TRBV12-4 to TRBJ2-1, with 10 bases lining up with TRBD2. This sample comprised peripheral blood mononuclear cells (PBMCs), obtained at new diagnosis, from a patient treated with antithyroid drugs. The CDR3 sequence is CASSQRTSGNNEQFF. The CDR3 DNA reads TGTGCCAGCAGCCAAAGGACTAGCGGTAACAATGAGCAGTTCTTC.